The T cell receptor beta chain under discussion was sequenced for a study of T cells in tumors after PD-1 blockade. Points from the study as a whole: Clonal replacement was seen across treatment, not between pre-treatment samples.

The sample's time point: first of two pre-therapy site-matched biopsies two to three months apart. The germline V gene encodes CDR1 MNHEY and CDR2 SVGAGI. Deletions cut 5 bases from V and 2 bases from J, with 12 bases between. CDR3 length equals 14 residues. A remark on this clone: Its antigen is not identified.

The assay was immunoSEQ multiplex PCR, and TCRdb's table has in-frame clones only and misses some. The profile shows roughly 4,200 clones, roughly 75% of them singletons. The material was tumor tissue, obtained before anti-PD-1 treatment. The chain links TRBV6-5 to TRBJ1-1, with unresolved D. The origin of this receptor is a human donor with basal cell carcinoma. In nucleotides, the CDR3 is TGTGCCAGCAGTATGGACGGAGCTAACACTGAAGCTTTCTTT. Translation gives CASSMDGANTEAFF.